One and the same sample provided the 32 T cell receptor beta chains below, sequenced in a study of breast tumors, draining lymph nodes, adjacent tissues. The lymph nodes were axillary draining lymph nodes from breast cancer patients. TCRdb passed the multiplex PCR reads through MiXCR, listing each CDR3 protein once. The sample lists around 140,000 distinct CDR3 sequences, approximately 29% occurring once. The source material was axillary lymph node tissue. These receptors were taken from a female donor with breast cancer. Some clones in this sample may be carry-over from other donors' samples.

This clonotype has a count of ten or more. This chain uses TRBV7-9 with TRBJ1-5; D not resolved. V lost 3 bases and J 6 bases, leaving 12 bases between the germline ends. The CDR3 covers 14 residues. CDR1 is SEHNR and CDR2 is FQNEAQ in the germline V gene (reference sequence). This CDR3 is CASSFSGAGQPQHF. The CDR3 DNA is TGTGCCAGCAGCTTTTCGGGAGCGGGTCAGCCCCAGCATTTT.

This chain connects TRBV9 to TRBJ2-1; the match to TRBD1 covers 8 bases. Germline values: CDR1 SGDLS, CDR2 YYNGEE. CDR3 size: 15 residues. After removal of 2 bases from V and 5 bases from J, the junction contained 6 bases not matched to a gene. CDR3 loop: CASSVEQGQDNEQFF. DNA of the CDR3: TGTGCCAGCAGCGTTGAACAGGGACAGGACAATGAGCAGTTCTTC.

This clonotype was detected ten times or more. The chain employs TRBV5-1 and TRBJ1-6; D perhaps matches TRBD1 (5 bases). Germline loops: CDR1 SGHRS, CDR2 YFSETQ. The CDR3 is made up of 15 amino acids. V was shortened by 7 bases and J by 4 bases, with 15 bases between the two germline ends. The CDR3: CASAPSAGYNSPLHF. DNA of the CDR3: TGCGCCAGCGCCCCATCGGCAGGGTATAATTCACCCCTCCACTTT. The full variable domain, completed using reference TRBV5-1 and TRBJ1-6, is KAGVTQTPRYLIKTRGQQVTLSCSPISGHRSVSWYQQTPGQGLQFLFEYFSETQRNKGNFPGRFSGRQFSNSRSEMNVSTLELGDSALYLCASAPSAGYNSPLHFGNGTRLTVT.

This clonotype was counted many times. The rearrangement uses TRBV5-6 and TRBJ1-2; 8 nucleotides line up with TRBD1. V lost 4 bases and J lost 4; bases outside the gene matches: 12. Germline-derived CDR1 and CDR2 are SGHDT and YYEEEE. The CDR3 totals 16 residues. The CDR3 coding sequence is TGTGCCAGCAGCGGCAGGGGGACAGGAAGTGCCTATGGCTACACCTTC. Its protein product is CASSGRGTGSAYGYTF.

The table lists this clonotype with many counts. The V call is TRBV9, the J call TRBJ2-3, with 10 bases lining up with TRBD2. The germline gives CDR1 SGDLS, CDR2 YYNGEE. V dropped 2 bases and J dropped 4; count of bases not matched to a gene: 4. The CDR3 loop spans 15 amino acids. CDR3 sequence reads: CASSVGLAIADTQYF. In DNA, the CDR3 is TGTGCCAGCAGCGTGGGACTAGCGATAGCAGATACGCAGTATTTT.

A single count supports this clonotype. The CDR3: CASSYSGGRDSPLHF. CDR3 DNA sequence: TGTGCCAGCAGTTACTCTGGCGGGAGGGATTCACCCCTCCACTTT. V gene TRBV6-6 combines with J gene TRBJ1-6; D remains unclear. V lost 0 bases, J lost 8 bases, and 11 bases lay in between. CDR1 and CDR2 from the germline V gene are MNHNY and SVGAGI (reference sequence). This CDR3 spans 15 amino acids.

Regarding this clonotype: The CDR3 ends on some other residue instead of the conserved phenylalanine or tryptophan, so this is likely a read error. The chain employs TRBV5-1 and TRBJ1-4, with no clear D. V shed 2 bases and J shed 11 bases, with 16 bases lying between them. The germline V gene has CDR1 SGHRS and CDR2 YFSETQ. The CDR3 contains 14 residues. The CDR3 DNA sequence: TGCGCCAGCAGCTTCATGTTTGAAAAGGACAAACTGTTTCTT. Translated, it gives CASSFMFEKDKLFL.

Ten or more counts support this clonotype. One end of the junction does not line up with germline, which may come from a read error. This chain connects TRBV5-1 to TRBJ2-5, with D maybe TRBD1 (6 bases). Germline lookup yields CDR1 SGHRS and CDR2 YFSETQ. The CDR3 consists of 12 residues. CDR3 sequence (DNA): TGCGCCAGCAGCGCCAGGGGAGAGACCCACTACTTC. This gives the protein CASSARGETHYF.

V and J are TRBV6-6 and TRBJ1-5; TRBD1 matches at 7 bases. Germline trimming cut 10 bases from V and 4 bases from J; bases unmatched to any gene: 10. The CDR3 spans 14 residues. The germline V gene encodes CDR1 MNHNY and CDR2 SVGAGI (reference sequence). DNA for the CDR3: TGTGCCACCAGCCGAACAGGGGTAAATCAGCCCCAGCATTTT. Its protein product is CATSRTGVNQPQHF.

The table lists this clonotype with many counts. This sequence joins TRBV4-1 and TRBJ2-7; D not certain. The CDR3 totals 13 residues. The V end lost 0 bases, the J end lost 6 bases, and 9 bases lay between the germline ends. Germline loops: CDR1 MGHRA, CDR2 YSYEKL. The CDR3 loop reads CASSQDLRSEQYF. The CDR3 DNA reads as TGCGCCAGCAGCCAAGATCTGAGGAGCGAGCAGTACTTC.

In its sample, this clonotype was seen many times. V is TRBV6-1 and J is TRBJ1-6; no clear D gene. Germline V CDR1 and CDR2: MNHNS, SASEGT. The CDR3 extends over 14 amino acids. Trimming cost V 8 bases and J 7 bases, with 15 bases left between them. CDR3 sequence reads: CASQRTTENSPLHF. In DNA form, the CDR3 reads TGTGCCAGCCAAAGGACGACTGAAAATTCACCCCTCCACTTT.

This chain links TRBV7-2 with TRBJ2-1, with 11 bases fitting TRBD2. This CDR3 is 14 amino acids long. V lost 4 bases to trimming and J lost 12 bases; unmatched junction nucleotides: 8. Germline CDR1 SGHTA, CDR2 FQGNSA. This CDR3 reads CASSWVAGGGMQFF. As DNA, the CDR3 is TGTGCCAGCAGCTGGGTAGCGGGGGGGGGAATGCAGTTCTTC.

This clonotype has at least ten counts. The chain couples TRBV6-1 to TRBJ1-4; no clear D. Trimming removed 4 bases at V and 11 bases at J, with 11 bases between. Germline lookup yields CDR1 MNHNS and CDR2 SASEGT. The CDR3 runs 12 residues. CDR3 in DNA: TGTGCCAGCAGTGCCCCGGTTGGGAAACTGTTTTTT. Translated: CASSAPVGKLFF.

The sample holds many counts of this clonotype. The chain carries TRBV7-9 and TRBJ1-2, with D perhaps TRBD1 (6 bases). CDR3 length equals 13 residues. V lost 0 bases and J 6 bases, leaving 8 bases between the germline ends. CDR1 and CDR2 from the germline V gene are SEHNR and FQNEAQ (reference sequence). The CDR3 sequence is CASSLARTDGYTF. The CDR3 DNA sequence: TGTGCCAGCAGCTTAGCCCGGACAGATGGCTACACCTTC.

The V and J genes are TRBV30 and TRBJ2-2, with D perhaps assigned TRBD1 or TRBD2 (5 bases each). The V gene's germline CDR1 is GTSNPN and CDR2 SVGIG (reference sequence). V was pared by 0 bases and J by 6 bases, with 14 bases between. The CDR3 covers 15 residues. The CDR3 DNA sequence: TGTGCCTGGAGTGTACGGTGGGACGACGCCGGGGAGCTGTTTTTT. Protein sequence: CAWSVRWDDAGELFF.

This clonotype has a handful of counts. The chain links TRBV13 to TRBJ1-1, with unresolved D. V lost 6 bases and J 1 base, leaving 18 bases between the germline ends. CDR3 length: 16 residues. Germline CDR1 is PRHDT and CDR2 is FYEKMQ (reference sequence). CDR3 region: CASSPALLRTNTEAFF. In DNA form, the CDR3 reads TGTGCCAGCAGTCCGGCGCTACTGAGGACGAACACTGAAGCTTTCTTT. Full variable domain (rest looked up from reference TRBV13 and TRBJ1-1): AAGVIQSPRHLIKEKRETATLKCYPIPRHDTVYWYQQGPGQDPQFLISFYEKMQSDKGSIPDRFSAQQFSDYHSELNMSSLELGDSALYFCASSPALLRTNTEAFFGQGTRLTVV.

Many counts were recorded for this clonotype. This chain joins TRBV10-3 and TRBJ1-2; D not resolved. V shed 0 bases and J shed 6 bases, with 17 bases lying between them. From germline, CDR1 is ENHRY and CDR2 SYGVKD. The CDR3 loop spans 16 amino acids. CDR3 residues: CAISESLTSLGNGYTF. The CDR3 coding sequence is TGTGCCATCAGTGAGTCGTTGACGTCGTTGGGTAATGGCTACACCTTC.

This clonotype was counted many times. This chain links TRBV20-1 with TRBJ1-5; D gene uncertain. Germline-derived CDR1 and CDR2 are DFQATT and SNEGSKA (reference sequence). CDR3 size: 15 residues. The ends were cut back, 0 bases at V and 3 bases at J, with 12 bases in the middle. In nucleotides, the CDR3 is TGCAGTGCTAGAGATGTCAGCAGGCTCAATCAGCCCCAGCATTTT. It codes for CSARDVSRLNQPQHF.

There are many counts of this clonotype. V gene TRBV7-2 combines with J gene TRBJ1-2, with TRBD1 identical over 12 bases. CDR1 is SGHTA, CDR2 FQGNSA, per germline. The J segment lost 8 bases and the V segment lost 1 base, leaving 11 bases of the junction unmatched. This CDR3 has 17 residues. The CDR3, as DNA: TGTGCCAGCAGCTTAGTATTCGGGACAGGGGGCCGGACGGGCTACACCTTC. This codes for CASSLVFGTGGRTGYTF.

This clonotype was counted ten times or more. The V call is TRBV30, the J call TRBJ1-2; TRBD1 matches 10 bases. There are 18 residues in the CDR3. Germline V gives CDR1 GTSNPN, CDR2 SVGIG (reference sequence). With V trimmed by 3 bases and J by 2 bases, 15 bases remained unmatched. CDR3 DNA: TGTGCCTGGAGCACACGGGACAGGGGCTTTAGTGGAAACTATGGCTACACCTTC. This gives the protein CAWSTRDRGFSGNYGYTF.

In its sample, this clonotype was seen many times. J is TRBJ2-2 and V is TRBV14; 8 bases line up with TRBD1. V dropped 4 bases and J dropped 6; count of bases not matched to a gene: 7. Germline assignment: CDR1 SGHDN and CDR2 FVKESK. CDR3 length: 15 amino acids. The CDR3 nucleotides read TGTGCCAGCAGCCTGCGGACAGGGTTTTCCGGGGAGCTGTTTTTT. This codes for CASSLRTGFSGELFF. Supplemented by reference TRBV14 and TRBJ2-2, the full variable domain reads EAGVTQFPSHSVIEKGQTVTLRCDPISGHDNLYWYRRVMGKEIKFLLHFVKESKQDESGMPNNRFLAERTGGTYSTLKVQPAELEDSGVYFCASSLRTGFSGELFFGEGSRLTVL.

The chain combines TRBV2 with TRBJ2-1; the D is unclear. CDR3 length: 15 amino acids. The germline V gene has CDR1 SNHLY and CDR2 FYNNEI. V was pared by 2 bases and J by 8 bases, with 16 bases between. The CDR3, as DNA: TGTGCCAGCAGTGAAAGGGCCTCGAGCGTGCATGAGCAGTTCTTC. Translated: CASSERASSVHEQFF.

This clonotype has at least ten counts. V gene TRBV27 combines with J gene TRBJ2-5, with D maybe TRBD1 (6 bases). V was shortened by 1 base and J by 3 bases, with 12 bases between the two germline ends. In germline, CDR1 is MNHEY, CDR2 SMNVEV (reference sequence). This CDR3 comprises 15 residues. The chain's CDR3 is CASSLLARGEETQYF. CDR3 nucleotides: TGTGCCAGCAGTTTATTGGCCAGGGGAGAAGAGACCCAGTACTTC.

This clonotype has at least ten counts. This sequence joins TRBV11-2 and TRBJ2-1, with TRBD2 identical over 8 bases. With V trimmed by 5 bases and J by 4 bases, 7 bases remained unmatched. The germline V gene has CDR1 SGHAT and CDR2 FQNNGV. The CDR3 contains 15 residues. The CDR3 coding sequence is TGTGCCAGCAGCCTCAGCGGGAGAGTATACAATGAGCAGTTCTTC. It yields the protein CASSLSGRVYNEQFF. Together with reference TRBV11-2 and TRBJ2-1, the CDR3 gives the full variable domain: EAGVAQSPRYKIIEKRQSVAFWCNPISGHATLYWYQQILGQGPKLLIQFQNNGVVDDSQLPKDRFSAERLKGVDSTLKIQPAKLEDSAVYLCASSLSGRVYNEQFFGPGTRLTVL.

The V and J genes are TRBV7-9 and TRBJ1-1; 9 bases fit TRBD1. This CDR3 contains 16 residues. The germline V gene encodes CDR1 SEHNR and CDR2 FQNEAQ (reference sequence). The junction had 11 bases not matched to a gene; V was cut back by 5 bases and J by 4 bases. CDR3 region: CASSTQTGGGSTEAFF. The CDR3 DNA follows: TGTGCCAGCAGCACCCAAACAGGGGGCGGTAGCACTGAAGCTTTCTTT.

This clonotype has at least ten counts. V gene TRBV6-2 or TRBV6-3 combines with J gene TRBJ2-5; D possibly corresponds to TRBD1 (6 bases). This CDR3 has 16 residues. With 6 bases removed from V and 1 base from J, the gap between germline ends came to 18 bases. CDR1 and CDR2 (germline): MNHEY, SVGEGT. The CDR3 region has the DNA TGTGCCAGCAGGGCTGCAATTGGGGGCGCCCAAGAGACCCAGTACTTC. Translating it yields CASRAAIGGAQETQYF.

The chain has TRBV11-2 and TRBJ2-7; 10 bases align to TRBD2. J gave up 0 bases and V 2 bases, and 4 bases lay outside the gene matches. This CDR3 region has 16 residues. From germline, CDR1 is SGHAT and CDR2 FQNNGV. CDR3 sequence: CASSLTSGVSSYEQYF. DNA of the CDR3: TGTGCCAGCAGCTTAACTAGCGGGGTGAGCTCCTACGAGCAGTACTTC.

Concerning this clonotype itself: This may be a read error, as it is one base from a much larger clone. The rearrangement uses TRBV28 and TRBJ1-2, with D possibly TRBD1 on 6 matching bases. The CDR3 consists of 16 residues. Germline V lookup: CDR1 MDHEN, CDR2 SYDVKM. The CDR3 here is CASTPGGTYSNYGHTF. CDR3 in DNA: TGTGCCAGCACCCCTGGGGGCACCTATTCTAACTATGGCCACACCTTC.

Of note for this clonotype: Being one base from a much bigger clone, this may be a read error. The J gene is TRBJ2-7, the V gene TRBV6-6; a possible D gene is TRBD2 (6 bases). V was pared by 6 bases and J by 6 bases, with 12 bases between. The CDR3 consists of 12 residues. Germline V gene sequence: CDR1 MNHNY, CDR2 SVGAGI (reference sequence). The CDR3 DNA sequence: TGTGCCAGCAGACGGGGGACCAGCGAGCAGTACTTC. Protein: CASRRGTSEQYF.

This clonotype was seen at least ten times. This chain links TRBV5-6 with TRBJ1-2; D is perhaps TRBD1 (5 bases). This CDR3 region has 14 residues. Germline CDR1 SGHDT, CDR2 YYEEEE. V shed 0 bases and J shed 3 bases, with 9 bases lying between them. The chain's CDR3 is CASSLAGVDYGYTF. CDR3 in DNA: TGTGCCAGCAGCTTGGCGGGGGTCGACTATGGCTACACCTTC.

There are many counts of this clonotype. The chain recombines TRBV6-1 with TRBJ1-4; TRBD1 aligns across 8 bases. Germline V gene lookup returns CDR1 MNHNS and CDR2 SASEGT. V gave up 6 bases and J gave up 6 bases; unmatched junction bases: 9. The CDR3 runs to 15 residues. The CDR3 loop is CASRQSWTGYEKLFF. The CDR3 DNA follows: TGTGCCAGCAGGCAGTCGTGGACAGGGTATGAAAAACTGTTTTTT.

This clonotype has at least ten counts. The chain recombines TRBV29-1 with TRBJ1-5; TRBD1 agrees at 7 bases. Germline CDR1 and CDR2: SQVTM and ANQGSEA. This CDR3 has 16 residues. J lost 2 bases, V lost 6 bases, and 13 bases had no gene match. This CDR3 is CSVLTPGGSGNQPQHF. CDR3 DNA: TGCAGCGTCCTCACCCCAGGGGGGTCGGGCAATCAGCCCCAGCATTTT.